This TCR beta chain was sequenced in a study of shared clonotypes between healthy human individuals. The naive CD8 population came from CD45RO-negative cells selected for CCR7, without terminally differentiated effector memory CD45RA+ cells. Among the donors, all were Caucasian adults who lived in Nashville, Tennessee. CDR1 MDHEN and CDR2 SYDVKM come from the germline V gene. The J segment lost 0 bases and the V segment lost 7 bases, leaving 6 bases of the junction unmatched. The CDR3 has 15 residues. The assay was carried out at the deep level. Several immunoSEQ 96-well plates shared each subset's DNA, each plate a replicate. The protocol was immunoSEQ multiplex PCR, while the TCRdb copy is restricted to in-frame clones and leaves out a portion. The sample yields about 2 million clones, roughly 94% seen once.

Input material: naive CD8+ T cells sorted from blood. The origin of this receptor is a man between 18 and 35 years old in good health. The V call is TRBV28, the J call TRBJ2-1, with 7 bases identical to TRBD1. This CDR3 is CASTPTGLSYNEQFF. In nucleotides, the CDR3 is TGTGCCAGCACCCCGACAGGGCTCTCCTACAATGAGCAGTTCTTC.